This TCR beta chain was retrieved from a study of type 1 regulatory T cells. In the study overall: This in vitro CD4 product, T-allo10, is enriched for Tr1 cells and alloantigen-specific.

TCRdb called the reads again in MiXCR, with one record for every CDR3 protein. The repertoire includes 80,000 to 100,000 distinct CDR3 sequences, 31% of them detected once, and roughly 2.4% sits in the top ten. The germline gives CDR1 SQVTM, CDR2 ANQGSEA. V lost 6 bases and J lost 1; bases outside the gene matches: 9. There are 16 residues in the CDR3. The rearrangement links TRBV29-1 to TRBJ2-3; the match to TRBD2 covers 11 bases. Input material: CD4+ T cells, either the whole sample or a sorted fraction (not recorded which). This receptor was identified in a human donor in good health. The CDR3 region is CSVTVGLAARTDTQYF. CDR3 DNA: TGCAGCGTAACCGTGGGACTAGCGGCCCGCACAGATACGCAGTATTTT.